One and the same sample provided the 27 T cell receptor beta chains below, sequenced in a study of blood T cells in healthy people across ages. The authors ran a second PCR of roughly 6 to 12 cycles using a sample-barcoded 5' primer and a J-beta primer mix. TCRdb reanalysed the 5' RACE reads using MiXCR and keeps one entry per CDR3 protein. The data hold hundreds of thousands of distinct CDR3 sequences, with approximately 53% observed a single time. The sequencing input was blood. The receptors were sampled from a man aged 35-49 years in good health.

This chain connects TRBV7-2 to TRBJ2-3; D is uncertain. The germline CDR1 and CDR2 sequences are SGHTA and FQGNSA. V was shortened by 1 base and J by 4 bases, with 9 bases between the two germline ends. This CDR3 is 14 amino acids long. The CDR3 loop is CASSLGLGSDTQYF. In DNA, the CDR3 is TGTGCCAGCAGCTTAGGATTAGGTTCAGATACGCAGTATTTT.

The gene calls are TRBV6-5 and TRBJ1-1, with unresolved D. The CDR3 is 13 amino acids. Trimming took off 8 bases at V and 4 bases at J, with 14 bases between the two ends. Germline loops: CDR1 MNHEY, CDR2 SVGAGI. CDR3 DNA: TGTGCCAGCCGGGAGCAGGATCTCACTGAAGCTTTCTTT. Translating it yields CASREQDLTEAFF.

The rearrangement joins TRBV2 to TRBJ1-1, with 7 bases aligning to TRBD1. Germline trimming cut 6 bases from V and 1 base from J; bases unmatched to any gene: 8. CDR1 is SNHLY, CDR2 FYNNEI, per germline. The CDR3 covers 15 residues. The CDR3 region has the DNA TGTGCCAGCAGGAGGGACAGACACCCGAACACTGAAGCTTTCTTT. Translated: CASRRDRHPNTEAFF.

This sequence joins TRBV11-2 and TRBJ2-7, with 7 positions matching TRBD1. Germline assignment: CDR1 SGHAT and CDR2 FQNNGV. This CDR3 contains 13 residues. Unmatched junction bases numbered 3, after V lost 4 bases and J lost 3 bases. In nucleotides, the CDR3 is TGTGCCAGCAGCTCCCAGGGGGTCTACGAGCAGTACTTC. Translating it yields CASSSQGVYEQYF.

This chain joins TRBV7-3 and TRBJ2-1; possible D gene TRBD2, 6 bases. The ends were cut back, 4 bases at V and 1 base at J, with 17 bases in the middle. CDR1 SGHTA and CDR2 FQGTGA come from the germline V gene. The CDR3 loop spans 17 amino acids. The CDR3 loop reads CASSSSVGGLSYNEQFF. The CDR3, as DNA: TGTGCCAGCAGCTCGAGCGTGGGAGGCCTTTCCTACAATGAGCAGTTCTTC.

The rearrangement joins TRBV20-1 to TRBJ2-5; D is possibly TRBD2 (5 bases). Germline lookup yields CDR1 DFQATT and CDR2 SNEGSKA (reference sequence). The V end lost 4 bases, the J end lost 5 bases, and 17 bases lay between the germline ends. The CDR3 has 14 residues. CDR3 loop: CSATIRTAAETQYF. The CDR3, as DNA: TGCAGTGCTACGATCAGGACTGCGGCGGAGACCCAGTACTTC.

The genes are TRBV29-1 and TRBJ2-5; a weak D match, TRBD1 (6 bases). Germline CDR1 SQVTM, CDR2 ANQGSEA. The ends were cut back, 6 bases at V and 7 bases at J, with 18 bases in the middle. The length of the CDR3 is 13 residues. CDR3 bases: TGCAGCGTCTGGACAGTGGAGAGGGGGACCCAGTACTTC. Translating gives CSVWTVERGTQYF.

V and J are TRBV5-1 and TRBJ2-3; D is undetermined. V shed 5 bases and J shed 4 bases, with 11 bases lying between them. Germline CDR1 is SGHRS and CDR2 is YFSETQ. CDR3 size: 13 residues. The CDR3 loop is CASSFEVSDTQYF. CDR3 coding DNA: TGCGCCAGCAGTTTCGAGGTTTCAGATACGCAGTATTTT.

V is TRBV21-1 and J is TRBJ2-7; the table's TRBD1 call for D was not verified on the DNA. TRBV21-1 is labeled a pseudogene. The CDR3 runs to 15 residues. The CDR3 is CASSKVGDITYEQYF. DNA for the CDR3: TGTGCCAGCAGCAAAGTGGGGGACATTACCTACGAGCAGTACTTC.

The chain joins TRBV20-1 to TRBJ1-5; D might be TRBD1 (5 bases). V lost 6 bases to trimming and J lost 8 bases, with 17 bases between them. The V gene's germline CDR1 is DFQATT and CDR2 SNEGSKA (reference sequence). The CDR3 has 13 amino acids. The CDR3 DNA sequence: TGCAGTGCGCGGCCCGACAGCTTAGAGCCCCAGCATTTT. It encodes CSARPDSLEPQHF.

Details on this clonotype: This could be a read error, since a much larger clone is one nucleotide away. The chain joins TRBV9 to TRBJ2-7; TRBD1 matches at 7 bases. The CDR3 is 14 amino acids. The germline V gene encodes CDR1 SGDLS and CDR2 YYNGEE. V lost 8 bases, J lost 10 bases, and 18 bases stayed unmatched. CDR3 DNA: TGTGCCAGTTCAACAGGGGATAGGCCAGAGGCCCAGTACTTC. Translation: CASSTGDRPEAQYF.

This clonotype turned up a few times. The J gene is TRBJ2-4, the V gene TRBV7-2; no firm D call. TRBJ2-7 explains the end of the DNA better; the J call may be wrong. Germline CDR1 reads SGHTA; CDR2 reads FQGNSA. The CDR3 totals 11 residues. The chain's CDR3 is CASSLINEQYF. In nucleotides, the CDR3 is TGTGCCAGCAGCTTAATAAACGAGCAGTACTTC.

The V call is TRBV12-3 or TRBV12-4, the J call TRBJ2-5, with 10 bases identical to TRBD2. This CDR3 has 15 amino acids. V dropped 5 bases and J dropped 5; count of bases not matched to a gene: 8. The CDR3 protein is CASSTAGLAAETQYF. The CDR3 DNA reads TGTGCCAGCAGTACAGCAGGACTAGCGGCGGAGACCCAGTACTTC.

This chain connects TRBV4-2 to TRBJ2-5, with D unclear. Germline values: CDR1 LGHNA, CDR2 YNFKEQ. This CDR3 is built from 16 residues. V was trimmed by 1 base and J by 1 base, leaving 13 bases between them. CDR3 amino acids: CASSQALGGSQETQYF. As DNA, the CDR3 is TGTGCCAGCAGCCAAGCCCTAGGTGGCAGCCAAGAGACCCAGTACTTC.

This chain links TRBV29-1 with TRBJ2-7, with 8 nucleotides matching TRBD1. This CDR3 comprises 15 residues. After removal of 4 bases from V and 2 bases from J, the junction contained 10 bases not matched to a gene. Germline V gene data show CDR1 as SQVTM and CDR2 as ANQGSEA. CDR3 bases: TGCAGCGTTGTCACGGCGGGACAGGACACCTACGAGCAGTACTTC. Encoded protein: CSVVTAGQDTYEQYF.

This chain connects TRBV28 to TRBJ1-6; D is unresolved. This CDR3 has 17 amino acids. The V gene's germline CDR1 is MDHEN and CDR2 SYDVKM. Trimming stripped 5 bases from V and 0 bases from J, with 14 bases between. In nucleotides, the CDR3 is TGTGCCAGCAGTCCCCCCCAAGCGAGCTCCTATAATTCACCCCTCCACTTT. It specifies CASSPPQASSYNSPLHF. Using reference TRBV28 and TRBJ1-6 for the parts outside the CDR3, the full variable domain is DVKVTQSSRYLVKRTGEKVFLECVQDMDHENMFWYRQDPGLGLRLIYFSYDVKMKEKGDIPEGYSVSREKKERFSLILESASTNQTSMYLCASSPPQASSYNSPLHFGNGTRLTVT.

A few counts support this clonotype. This rearrangement joins TRBV27 to TRBJ2-7; 9 bases line up with TRBD2. This CDR3 has 15 amino acids. J lost 5 bases, V lost 6 bases, and 11 bases had no gene match. Per germline, CDR1 MNHEY and CDR2 SMNVEV (reference sequence). The CDR3 nucleotides read TGTGCCAGCAGACGTCCGGGACTAGCCCTGAACGAGCAGTACTTC. Protein product: CASRRPGLALNEQYF.

The chain links TRBV5-6 to TRBJ2-7; unclear D gene. The tail of the sequence fits TRBJ2-4 better, so the J call may be wrong. Germline CDR1 SGHDT, CDR2 YYEEEE. The CDR3 consists of 14 residues. CDR3 DNA sequence: TGTGCCAGCAGCTTGTACCTAAACCAAAACATTCAGTACTTC. It codes for CASSLYLNQNIQYF.

The rearrangement joins TRBV2 to TRBJ2-7, with D perhaps given as TRBD1 or TRBD2 (5 bases each). The J call may not be correct, given that the DNA end is closer to TRBJ2-5. Germline V gene lookup returns CDR1 SNHLY and CDR2 FYNNEI. The CDR3 loop spans 15 amino acids. Here the CDR3 DNA reads TGTGCCAGCAGTAACCTCCGGGGCCCCGGAGAGACCCAGTACTTC. Its translation is CASSNLRGPGETQYF.

The CDR3 is CASSVVGEVGTQYF. In nucleotides, the CDR3 is TGTGCCAGCAGCGTAGTTGGTGAGGTCGGGACCCAGTACTTC. This chain links TRBV9 with TRBJ2-5; D gene unclear. V gave up 0 bases and J gave up 7 bases, with 13 bases separating them. The CDR3 sequence is 14 residues long. CDR1 is SGDLS, CDR2 YYNGEE, per germline.

The J gene is TRBJ2-5, the V gene TRBV15; unclear D gene. V shed 3 bases and J shed 3 bases, with 17 bases lying between them. This CDR3 comprises 16 residues. CDR1 and CDR2 (germline): LNHNV, YYDKDF (reference sequence). In DNA, the CDR3 is TGTGCCACCAGCAGCGTATACCTGCAGGCGAAAGAGACCCAGTACTTC. It encodes CATSSVYLQAKETQYF.

J is TRBJ2-5 and V is TRBV21-1; the table's D gene call, TRBD1, was not cross checked with the DNA. TRBV21-1 is labeled a pseudogene. The length of the CDR3 is 14 residues. The CDR3 loop reads CANSKPDGKATQYF. CDR3 sequence (DNA): TGTGCCAACAGCAAACCGGACGGGAAAGCGACCCAGTACTTC.

This clonotype was seen a handful of times. This rearrangement joins TRBV6-5 to TRBJ2-3, with D perhaps matching TRBD1 or TRBD2 (5 bases each). CDR3 length: 15 residues. Germline CDR1 and CDR2: MNHEY and SVGAGI. The V end was cut by 11 bases, the J end by 1 base, with 19 bases between. In DNA, the CDR3 is TGTGCCCAGACCCGGGGCAGGCCACGCACAGATACGCAGTATTTT. Translating gives CAQTRGRPRTDTQYF.

The V gene is TRBV2, the J gene TRBJ2-1; tentative D call: TRBD1 (5 bases). The germline CDR1 and CDR2 sequences are SNHLY and FYNNEI. The V end lost 6 bases, the J end lost 2 bases, and 8 bases lay between the germline ends. The CDR3 covers 13 residues. CDR3: CASRAGPYNEQFF. The CDR3 DNA follows: TGTGCCAGCAGGGCAGGGCCCTACAATGAGCAGTTCTTC.

J is TRBJ2-4 and V is TRBV9; a weak D match, TRBD2 (6 bases). The last part of the DNA fits TRBJ2-7 better; the J call may be wrong. Per germline, CDR1 SGDLS and CDR2 YYNGEE. The CDR3 runs 15 residues. CDR3 DNA sequence: TGTGCCAGCAGCGTAGGTCCGGACTACCTCTACGAGCAGTACTTC. Protein product: CASSVGPDYLYEQYF.

The rearrangement joins TRBV2 to TRBJ1-6; D is unresolved. V lost 1 base and J 0 bases, leaving 4 bases between the germline ends. The CDR3 runs to 15 residues. CDR1 and CDR2 from the germline V gene are SNHLY and FYNNEI. The chain's CDR3 is CASSEDSSYNSPLHF. The CDR3 DNA follows: TGTGCCAGCAGTGAAGACAGCTCCTATAATTCACCCCTCCACTTT.

This clonotype came up many times. The J gene is TRBJ1-2, the V gene TRBV30, with 7 bases that match TRBD1. Germline V gives CDR1 GTSNPN, CDR2 SVGIG (reference sequence). The trim removed 4 bases at V and 3 bases at J, leaving 2 bases unmatched. The CDR3 covers 12 residues. This CDR3 is CAWNRGHYGYTF. The CDR3 coding sequence is TGTGCCTGGAACAGGGGACACTATGGCTACACCTTC.